Each of the 8 T cell receptor beta chains below was sequenced from the same sample in a study of T cell repertoires in cytomegalovirus infection. In TCRdb, the reads were re-called with MiXCR into one record per CDR3 protein. The sample contains around 770,000 distinct CDR3 sequences, 25% to 30% of which appear only once. No antigen is known for these receptors. The sample consisted of cultured CD8+ T cells from PBMCs, taken from culture after CMV antigen stimulation. The receptors were gathered from a human donor in good health (CMV status not recorded). Some clones in this sample may be carry-over from other donors' samples.

This clonotype has at least ten counts. The rearrangement joins TRBV25-1 to TRBJ2-7, with 8 bases aligning to TRBD1. The V gene end was trimmed by 5 bases and the J gene end by 2 bases; junction bases not matched to a gene: 5. The CDR3 consists of 14 residues. Germline V CDR1 and CDR2: MGHDK, SYGVNS. The CDR3 DNA reads as TGTGCCAGCAGTAGCCAACAGGGGGCCTACGAGCAGTACTTC. Translated, it gives CASSSQQGAYEQYF.

CDR3 in DNA: TGTGCCACCTTAACAGGGGGAGGCTATGGCTACACCTTC. This encodes CATLTGGGYGYTF. This sequence joins TRBV2 and TRBJ1-2; 8 nucleotides agree with TRBD1. V lost 10 bases, J lost 4 bases, and 8 bases stayed unmatched. The CDR3 has 13 amino acids. The germline CDR1 and CDR2 sequences are SNHLY and FYNNEI.

The sample holds a few counts of this clonotype. The V call is TRBV6-8, the J call TRBJ2-2; the match to TRBD2 covers 8 bases. In germline, CDR1 is MNHGY, CDR2 SAAAGT. CDR3 length equals 14 residues. V lost 2 bases and J lost 5; bases outside the gene matches: 1. In DNA, the CDR3 is TGTGCCAGCAGTTACGAGCGGGGGACCGGGGAGCTGTTTTTT. Translated: CASSYERGTGELFF.

This clonotype appeared many times. The chain couples TRBV5-6 to TRBJ2-7, with D hard to call. CDR1 is SGHDT and CDR2 is YYEEEE in the germline V gene. The CDR3 runs to 12 residues. The V end lost 4 bases, the J end lost 7 bases, and 12 bases lay between the germline ends. This chain's CDR3 is CASSPDGLEQYV. DNA of the CDR3: TGTGCCAGCAGCCCAGACGGGCTGGAGCAGTACGTC.

The chain links TRBV6-6 to TRBJ1-2; D not resolved. The CDR3 consists of 14 residues. V gave up 4 bases and J gave up 7 bases, with 16 bases separating them. CDR1 is MNHNY, CDR2 SVGAGI, per germline (reference sequence). CDR3 sequence reads: CASSSDSPVGGYTF. In DNA form, the CDR3 reads TGTGCCAGCAGTTCGGACTCTCCAGTGGGTGGCTACACCTTC.

The genes are TRBV12-3 or TRBV12-4 and TRBJ2-3; a weak D match, TRBD2 (6 bases). The CDR3 spans 16 residues. V lost 3 bases and J lost 5, with 18 bases in between. The CDR3 spells CASSFSASVGLDTQYF. The CDR3 coding sequence is TGTGCCAGCAGTTTTTCGGCTAGCGTGGGGCTAGATACGCAGTATTTT.

The J gene is TRBJ2-2, the V gene TRBV5-4; 8 bases align to TRBD1. Unmatched junction bases numbered 4, after V lost 2 bases and J lost 4 bases. The CDR3 sequence is 15 residues long. CDR1 SGHNT and CDR2 YYREEE come from the germline V gene (reference sequence). CDR3 loop: CASSFPDRVTGELFF. In DNA form, the CDR3 reads TGTGCCAGCAGCTTCCCGGACAGGGTCACCGGGGAGCTGTTTTTT.

This rearrangement joins TRBV7-9 to TRBJ2-3; 9 bases are a match to TRBD1. J was trimmed by 3 bases and V by 6 bases; bases with no gene match: 7. From germline, CDR1 is SEHNR and CDR2 FQNEAQ (reference sequence). The CDR3 is 15 amino acids. The CDR3 bases are TGTGCCAGCAGACACCGGGACAGGGAAACAGATACGCAGTATTTT. Amino acids: CASRHRDRETDTQYF.